The clone carrying this T cell receptor (beta chain) has only a few counts. Its antigen is currently unknown. The sample originates from a study of sequential checkpoint blockade in melanoma. Findings and limits, study-wide: Pretreatment TIL clonality tracked with response in the nivolumab-first arm.

Measured with immunoSEQ multiplex PCR; TCRdb has only the in-frame clones, and not every one. The data contain about 4,000 clones, 20% to 25% of them singletons. Treatment described: randomized to nivolumab then ipilimumab (arm A) or the reverse (arm B). Sequencing used tumor tissue (inferred from file names), obtained from a patient given nivolumab and ipilimumab in sequence. The sequence came from a human donor with melanoma.

This chain's CDR3 is CASSYFEREGYTF. In DNA, the CDR3 is TGTGCCAGCAGTTACTTCGAGAGGGAGGGCTACACCTTC. This rearrangement joins TRBV6-8 to TRBJ1-2; D not resolved. V lost 1 base to trimming and J lost 8 bases, with 11 bases between them. Germline V gene lookup returns CDR1 MNHGY and CDR2 SAAAGT. This CDR3 contains 13 residues.